These T cell receptor beta chains were read from a single sample in a study of brain metastases from non-small cell lung cancer. Some clones are missing from TCRdb's copy, which holds only in-frame ones; the method was immunoSEQ multiplex PCR. The table shows over 2,500 clones, with over 85% occurring only once. Sequenced sample: primary lung tumor tissue. These receptors originate from a donor at least 40 years old with non-small cell lung cancer. The CDR3 runs from the conserved cysteine through the conserved F or W.

V,J,CDR3
TRBV6-6,TRBJ2-4,CASSYGGAGTQYF
TRBV4-3,TRBJ1-4,CASSRGRGLDEKLFF
TRBV9,TRBJ2-3,CASSGPSDTQYF
TRBV19,TRBJ1-1,CASRPPGTEAFF
TRBV30,TRBJ2-7,CAWSADRYEQYF
TRBV4-2,TRBJ2-3,CASSRGQSTDTQYF
TRBV19,TRBJ2-1,CAILRDRSYNEQFF
TRBV9,TRBJ2-1,CASSSGGAYNEQFF
TRBV6-5,TRBJ1-1,CASRSRSGEAFF
TRBV7-3,TRBJ1-1,CASSSQMNTEAFF
TRBV15,TRBJ1-5,CATSRDGNQPQHF
TRBV5-4,TRBJ2-4,CASSSYLAAQSGNIQYF
TRBV19,TRBJ2-3,CASSRGTGGSDTQYF
TRBV15,TRBJ2-2,CATSRGWNTGELFF
TRBV27,TRBJ1-1,CASSLGPNTEAFF
TRBV5-6,TRBJ2-4,CASSFKALAKNIQYF
TRBV5-1,TRBJ2-3,CASSSLGRTTDTQYF
TRBV2,TRBJ1-4,CASRAGTGLENEKLFF
TRBV7-3,TRBJ1-5,CASSVDRTSNQPQHF
TRBV7-9,TRBJ1-6,CASSLGIGNSPLHF
TRBV5-1,TRBJ2-7,CASSWDKPYEQYF
TRBV19,TRBJ1-6,CASSMTGGGSPLHF
TRBV7-9,TRBJ2-5,CASSSGTVIETQYF
TRBV29-1,TRBJ1-2,CSVEGQALYGYTF
TRBV4-1,TRBJ1-3,CASNPSDRHAWGNTIYF
TRBV7-2,TRBJ2-1,CASSFNRRDNEQFF
TRBV7-9,TRBJ2-1,CASSPGAGGYNEQFF
TRBV29-1,TRBJ1-1,CSTAGGGFTEAFF
TRBV9,TRBJ1-1,CASSVGQGNTEAFF
TRBV2,TRBJ1-1,CASRRDAKGLF
TRBV18,TRBJ2-7,CASSPRRADEQYF
TRBV19,TRBJ2-2,CANSPGQGYTGELFF
TRBV5-4,TRBJ2-7,CASSSFNYEQYF
TRBV19,TRBJ1-2,CATYDSPGRVYGYTF
TRBV4-3,TRBJ1-1,CASSQDRGRGAEAFF
TRBV10-3,TRBJ1-1,CAISLTGLSTSNTEAFF
TRBV2,TRBJ1-2,CASRMTGQANYGYTF
TRBV19,TRBJ2-5,CASSIHQETQYF
TRBV30,TRBJ2-1,CAWTPTLLAGYNEQFF
TRBV10-2,TRBJ2-7,CASTGTSGRAAYEQYF
TRBV5-4,TRBJ2-2,CASSLGGRDTGELFF
TRBV5-1,TRBJ2-1,CASNLAGGGMLNEQFF
TRBV6-6,TRBJ1-6,CASSYEGGNSPLHF
TRBV7-3,TRBJ2-3,CASSLGDRRSTDTQYF
TRBV2,TRBJ2-7,CASSESRQGAYEQYF